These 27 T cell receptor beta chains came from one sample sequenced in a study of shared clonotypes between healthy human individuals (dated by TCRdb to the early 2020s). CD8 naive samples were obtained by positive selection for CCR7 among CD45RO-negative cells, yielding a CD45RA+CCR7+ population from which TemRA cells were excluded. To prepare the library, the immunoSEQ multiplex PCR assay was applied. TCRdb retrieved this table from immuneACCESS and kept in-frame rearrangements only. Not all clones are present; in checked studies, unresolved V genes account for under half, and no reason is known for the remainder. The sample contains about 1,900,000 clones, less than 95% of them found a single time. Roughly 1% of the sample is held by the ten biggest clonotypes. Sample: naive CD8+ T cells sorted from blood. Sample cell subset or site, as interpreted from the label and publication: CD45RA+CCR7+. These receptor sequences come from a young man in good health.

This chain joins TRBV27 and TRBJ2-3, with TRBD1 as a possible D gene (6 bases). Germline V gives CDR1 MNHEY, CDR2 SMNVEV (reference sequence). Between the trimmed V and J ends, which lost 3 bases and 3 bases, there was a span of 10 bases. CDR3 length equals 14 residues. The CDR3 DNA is TGTGCCAGCAGTTTGGGGACAATTACAGATACGCAGTATTTT. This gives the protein CASSLGTITDTQYF.

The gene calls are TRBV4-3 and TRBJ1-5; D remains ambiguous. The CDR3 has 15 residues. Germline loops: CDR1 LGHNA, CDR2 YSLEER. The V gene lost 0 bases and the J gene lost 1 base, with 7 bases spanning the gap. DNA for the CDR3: TGCGCCAGCAGCCAAGACTCAGAGAGCAATCAGCCCCAGCATTTT. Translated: CASSQDSESNQPQHF.

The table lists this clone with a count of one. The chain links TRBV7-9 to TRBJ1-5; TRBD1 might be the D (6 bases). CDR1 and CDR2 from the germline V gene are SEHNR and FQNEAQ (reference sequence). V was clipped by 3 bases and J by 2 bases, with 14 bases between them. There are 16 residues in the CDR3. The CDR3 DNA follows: TGTGCCAGCAGCTTCAGTCAGGGGCCGGGCAATCAGCCCCAGCATTTT. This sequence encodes CASSFSQGPGNQPQHF.

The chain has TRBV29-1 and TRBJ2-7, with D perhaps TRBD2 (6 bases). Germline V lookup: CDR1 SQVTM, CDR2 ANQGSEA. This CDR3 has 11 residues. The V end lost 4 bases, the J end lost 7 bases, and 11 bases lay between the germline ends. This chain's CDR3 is CSVGRGREQYF. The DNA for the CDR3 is TGCAGCGTTGGGAGGGGCCGAGAGCAGTACTTC.

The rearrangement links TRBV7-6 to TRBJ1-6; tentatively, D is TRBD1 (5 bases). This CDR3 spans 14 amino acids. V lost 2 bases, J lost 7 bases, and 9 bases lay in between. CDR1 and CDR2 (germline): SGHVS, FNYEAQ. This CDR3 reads CASSLPGGNSPLHF. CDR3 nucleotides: TGTGCCAGCAGCTTACCTGGGGGAAATTCACCCCTCCACTTT.

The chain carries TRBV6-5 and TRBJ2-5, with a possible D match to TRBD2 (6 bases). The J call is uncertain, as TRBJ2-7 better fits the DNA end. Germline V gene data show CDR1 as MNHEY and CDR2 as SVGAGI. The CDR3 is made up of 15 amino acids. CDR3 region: CASSPSHGSSYEQYF. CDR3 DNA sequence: TGTGCCAGCAGTCCCTCGCACGGGAGCTCCTACGAGCAGTACTTC.

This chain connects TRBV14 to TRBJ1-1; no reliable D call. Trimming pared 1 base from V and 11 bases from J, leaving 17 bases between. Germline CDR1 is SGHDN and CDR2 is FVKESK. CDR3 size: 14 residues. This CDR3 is CASSQGRRTVEAFF. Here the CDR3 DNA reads TGTGCCAGCAGCCAAGGTCGAAGAACGGTCGAGGCTTTCTTT.

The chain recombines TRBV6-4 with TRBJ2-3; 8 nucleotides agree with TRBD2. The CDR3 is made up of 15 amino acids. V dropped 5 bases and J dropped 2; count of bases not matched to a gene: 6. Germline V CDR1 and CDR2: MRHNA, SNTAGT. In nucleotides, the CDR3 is TGTGCCAGCAGTAGACAGCGGGGGACCACAGATACGCAGTATTTT. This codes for CASSRQRGTTDTQYF.

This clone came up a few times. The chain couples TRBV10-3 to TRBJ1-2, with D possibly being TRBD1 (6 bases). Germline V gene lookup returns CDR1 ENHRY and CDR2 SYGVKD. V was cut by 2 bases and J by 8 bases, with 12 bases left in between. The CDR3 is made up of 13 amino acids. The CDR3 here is CAISEPTGSGYTF. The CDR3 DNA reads TGTGCCATCAGTGAGCCTACAGGGAGCGGCTACACCTTC.

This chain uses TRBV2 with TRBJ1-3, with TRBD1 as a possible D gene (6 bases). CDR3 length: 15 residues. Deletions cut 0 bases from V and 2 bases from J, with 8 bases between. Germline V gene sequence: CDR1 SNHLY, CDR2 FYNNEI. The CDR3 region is CASSEATGTGNTIYF. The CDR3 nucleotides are TGTGCCAGCAGTGAAGCCACAGGGACTGGAAACACCATATATTTT.

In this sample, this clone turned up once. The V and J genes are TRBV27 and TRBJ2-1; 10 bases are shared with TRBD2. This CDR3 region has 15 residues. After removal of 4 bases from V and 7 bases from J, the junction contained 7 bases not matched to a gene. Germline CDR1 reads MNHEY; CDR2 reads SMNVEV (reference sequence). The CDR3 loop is CASSWPLAGKNEQFF. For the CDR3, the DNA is TGTGCCAGCAGTTGGCCACTAGCGGGAAAAAATGAGCAGTTCTTC.

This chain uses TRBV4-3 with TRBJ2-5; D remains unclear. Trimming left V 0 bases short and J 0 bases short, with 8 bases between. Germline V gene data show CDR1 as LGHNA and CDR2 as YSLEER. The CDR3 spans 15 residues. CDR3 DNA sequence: TGCGCCAGCAGCCAAGACCGCGGTAACCAAGAGACCCAGTACTTC. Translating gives CASSQDRGNQETQYF.

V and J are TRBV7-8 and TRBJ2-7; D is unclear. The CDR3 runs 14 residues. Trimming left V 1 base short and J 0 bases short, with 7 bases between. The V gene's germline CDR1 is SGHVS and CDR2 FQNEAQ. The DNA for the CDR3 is TGTGCCAGCAGCTTAGGCGTCAGCTCCTACGAGCAGTACTTC. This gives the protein CASSLGVSSYEQYF.

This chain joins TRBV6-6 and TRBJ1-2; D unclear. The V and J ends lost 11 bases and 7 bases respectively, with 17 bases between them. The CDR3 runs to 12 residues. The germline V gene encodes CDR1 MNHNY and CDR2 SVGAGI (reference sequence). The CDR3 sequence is CAGLVETGGYTF. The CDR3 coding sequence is TGTGCCGGACTAGTGGAGACGGGTGGCTACACCTTC.

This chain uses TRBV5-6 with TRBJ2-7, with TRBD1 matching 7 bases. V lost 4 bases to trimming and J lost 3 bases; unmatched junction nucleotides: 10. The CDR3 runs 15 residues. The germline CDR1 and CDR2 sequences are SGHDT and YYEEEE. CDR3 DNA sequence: TGTGCCAGCAGCCTTCAGGGGGAGTGGCACTACGAGCAGTACTTC. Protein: CASSLQGEWHYEQYF.

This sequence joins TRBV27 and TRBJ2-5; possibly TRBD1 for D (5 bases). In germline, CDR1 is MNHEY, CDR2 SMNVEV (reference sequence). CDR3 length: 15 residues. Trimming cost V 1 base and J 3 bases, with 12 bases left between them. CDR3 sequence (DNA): TGTGCCAGCAGTTTATATCAGGGAATGGAAGAGACCCAGTACTTC. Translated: CASSLYQGMEETQYF.

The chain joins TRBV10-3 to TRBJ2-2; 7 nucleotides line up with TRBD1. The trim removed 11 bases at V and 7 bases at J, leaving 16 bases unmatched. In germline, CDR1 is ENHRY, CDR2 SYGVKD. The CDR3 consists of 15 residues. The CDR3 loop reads CASREPTGYDGELFF. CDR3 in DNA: TGTGCCTCCAGGGAACCGACAGGGTACGACGGGGAGCTGTTTTTT.

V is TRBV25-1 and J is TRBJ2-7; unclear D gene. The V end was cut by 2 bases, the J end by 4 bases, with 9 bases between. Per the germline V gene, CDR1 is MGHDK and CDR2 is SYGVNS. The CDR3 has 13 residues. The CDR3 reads CASSEPHLYEQYF. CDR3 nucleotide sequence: TGTGCCAGCAGTGAACCCCACCTATACGAGCAGTACTTC.

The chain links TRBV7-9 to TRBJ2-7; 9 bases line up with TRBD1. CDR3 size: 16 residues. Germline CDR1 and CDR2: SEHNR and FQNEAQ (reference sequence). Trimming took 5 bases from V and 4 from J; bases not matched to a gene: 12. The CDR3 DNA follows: TGTGCCAGCAGCGGCCGGACAGGGGAGGATGAGTACGAGCAGTACTTC. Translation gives CASSGRTGEDEYEQYF.

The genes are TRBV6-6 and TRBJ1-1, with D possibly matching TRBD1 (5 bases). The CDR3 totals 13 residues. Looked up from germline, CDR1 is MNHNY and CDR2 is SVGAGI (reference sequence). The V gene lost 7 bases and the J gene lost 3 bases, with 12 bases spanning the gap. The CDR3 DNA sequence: TGTGCCAGCATTCCGGGGGATGACACTGAAGCTTTCTTT. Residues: CASIPGDDTEAFF.

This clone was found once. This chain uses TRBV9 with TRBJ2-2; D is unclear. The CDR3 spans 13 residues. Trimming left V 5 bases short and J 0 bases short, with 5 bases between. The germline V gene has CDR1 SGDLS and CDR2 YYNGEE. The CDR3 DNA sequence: TGTGCCAGCAGATGGTCGAACACCGGGGAGCTGTTTTTT. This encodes CASRWSNTGELFF.

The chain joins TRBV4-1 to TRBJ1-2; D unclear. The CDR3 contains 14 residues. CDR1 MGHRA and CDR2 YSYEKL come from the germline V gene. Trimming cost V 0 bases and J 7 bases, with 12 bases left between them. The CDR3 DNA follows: TGCGCCAGCAGCCAAGACGCGGCCCCGCTTGGCTACACCTTC. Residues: CASSQDAAPLGYTF.

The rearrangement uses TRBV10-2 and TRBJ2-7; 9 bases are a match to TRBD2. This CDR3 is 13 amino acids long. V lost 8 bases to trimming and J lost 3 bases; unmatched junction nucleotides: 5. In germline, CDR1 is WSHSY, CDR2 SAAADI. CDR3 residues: CASPLAGHYEQYF. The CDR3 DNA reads TGCGCCAGCCCTCTAGCGGGGCACTACGAGCAGTACTTC.

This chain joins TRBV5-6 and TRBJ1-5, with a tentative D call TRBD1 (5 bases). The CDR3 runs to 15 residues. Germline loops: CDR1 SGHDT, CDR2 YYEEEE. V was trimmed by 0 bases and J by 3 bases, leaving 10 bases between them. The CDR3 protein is CASSLGGATNQPQHF. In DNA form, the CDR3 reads TGTGCCAGCAGCTTGGGAGGGGCTACCAATCAGCCCCAGCATTTT. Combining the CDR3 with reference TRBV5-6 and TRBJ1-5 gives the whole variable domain DAGVTQSPTHLIKTRGQQVTLRCSPKSGHDTVSWYQQALGQGPQFIFQYYEEEERQRGNFPDRFSGHQFPNYSSELNVNALLLGDSALYLCASSLGGATNQPQHFGDGTRLSIL.

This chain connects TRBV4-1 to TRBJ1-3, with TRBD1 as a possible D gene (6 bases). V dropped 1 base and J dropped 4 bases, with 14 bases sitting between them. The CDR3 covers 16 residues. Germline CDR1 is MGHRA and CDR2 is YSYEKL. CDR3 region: CASSQGGGLSGNTIYF. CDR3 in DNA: TGCGCCAGCAGCCAAGGTGGGGGGCTGAGCGGAAACACCATATATTTT.

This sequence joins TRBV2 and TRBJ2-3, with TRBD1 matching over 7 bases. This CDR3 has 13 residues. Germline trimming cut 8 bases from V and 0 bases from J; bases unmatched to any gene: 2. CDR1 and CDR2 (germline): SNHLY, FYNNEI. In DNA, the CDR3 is TGTGCCAGCGAGGGGGCTAGCACAGATACGCAGTATTTT. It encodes CASEGASTDTQYF.

The CDR3 sequence: CASSYSGDLGERGYTF. Here the CDR3 DNA reads TGTGCCAGCAGTTACTCGGGTGACTTAGGGGAACGCGGCTACACCTTC. This chain connects TRBV6-5 to TRBJ1-2, with TRBD1 as a possible D gene (5 bases). Germline lookup yields CDR1 MNHEY and CDR2 SVGAGI. The CDR3 spans 16 residues. Trimming pared 0 bases from V and 8 bases from J, leaving 19 bases between.